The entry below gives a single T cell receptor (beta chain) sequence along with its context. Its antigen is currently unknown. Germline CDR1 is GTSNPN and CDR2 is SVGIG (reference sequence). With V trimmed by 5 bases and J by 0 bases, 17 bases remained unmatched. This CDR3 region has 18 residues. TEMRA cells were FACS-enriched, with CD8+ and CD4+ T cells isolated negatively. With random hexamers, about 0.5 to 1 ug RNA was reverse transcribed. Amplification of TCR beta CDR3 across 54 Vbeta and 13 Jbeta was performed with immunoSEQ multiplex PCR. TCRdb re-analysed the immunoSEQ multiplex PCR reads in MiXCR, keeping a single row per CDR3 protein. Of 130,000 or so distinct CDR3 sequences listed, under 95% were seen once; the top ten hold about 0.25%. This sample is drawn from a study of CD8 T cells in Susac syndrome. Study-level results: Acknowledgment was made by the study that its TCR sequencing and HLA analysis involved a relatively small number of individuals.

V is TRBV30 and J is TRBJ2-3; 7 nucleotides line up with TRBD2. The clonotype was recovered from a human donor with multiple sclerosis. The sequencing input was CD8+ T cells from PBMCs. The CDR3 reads CAWDEPSGLAASTDTQYF. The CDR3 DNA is TGTGCCTGGGATGAACCCAGTGGCCTAGCGGCTAGCACAGATACGCAGTATTTT.